This T cell receptor beta chain was retrieved from a study of blood T cell repertoires in COVID-19. Turning to the study itself: T cells, B-cell-depleted T cells, or PBMCs provided the cDNA or gDNA that served as material.

Those enrolled, adults aged roughly 18 to 89 years, came from 24 US areas. Cohorts were assigned according to the clinical history that participants reported. Original data processing: Nucleated cell counts were estimated from reference gene primer amplification. Some clones are missing from TCRdb's copy, which holds only in-frame ones; the method was immunoSEQ multiplex PCR. V, J and clone size were drawn from that table, and D and trimming were deduced from the DNA. The profile shows around 250,000 clones, approximately 83% of them singletons. The CDR3 has 17 amino acids. Germline V CDR1 and CDR2: SEHNR, FQNEAQ (reference sequence). The J segment lost 4 bases and the V segment lost 4 bases, leaving 9 bases of the junction unmatched.

Sequencing input: PBMCs or T cells enriched from blood (not recorded which). The chain combines TRBV7-9 with TRBJ2-1; 11 bases are shared with TRBD2. The receptor comes from a woman aged 45-59 years who had recovered from COVID-19. For the CDR3, the DNA is TGTGCCAGCAGCTCCACTAGCGGGAGAGGGGCTTACAATGAGCAGTTCTTC. This codes for CASSSTSGRGAYNEQFF.